Listed below are T cell receptor beta chains from one sample, sequenced in a study of blood T cell repertoires in COVID-19. The method was immunoSEQ multiplex PCR; TCRdb's version includes in-frame clones alone and lacks a portion of them. The profile shows about 280,000 clones, roughly 85% of them singletons. The specimen was peripheral blood. The receptor source for this set is a man over 45 with active or convalescent COVID-19. The CDR3 runs from the conserved cysteine through the conserved F or W. D genes are given only for firm matches. Only part of the rows carry a size: once, few, many, or a class if the clone is expanded.

DNA: TGTGCCAGCAGTGACATAGCGGCTAGCCAAGAGACCCAGTACTTC
CDR3: CASSDIAASQETQYF
size: NA
J: TRBJ2-5
D: NA
V: TRBV2

DNA: TGTGCCAGTAGTAAGGGACAGGGGTACTACAATGAGCAGTTCTTC
CDR3: CASSKGQGYYNEQFF
size: NA
J: TRBJ2-1
D: TRBD1
V: TRBV19

DNA: TGTGCCAGCAGCGAGAGGGGACTCCTGCCAGATACGCAGTATTTT
CDR3: CASSERGLLPDTQYF
size: NA
J: TRBJ2-3
D: NA
V: TRBV9

DNA: TGTGCCAGCACCCCCTATGCATCCTACGAGCAGTACTTC
CDR3: CASTPYASYEQYF
size: NA
J: TRBJ2-7
D: NA
V: TRBV25-1

DNA: TGTGCCAGCAGCCCCGTGGGGGCGTCTGGAAACACCATATATTTT
CDR3: CASSPVGASGNTIYF
size: NA
J: TRBJ1-3
D: NA
V: TRBV7-8

DNA: TGTGCCAGCACCAGACAGAGGAACTATGGCTACACCTTC
CDR3: CASTRQRNYGYTF
size: few
J: TRBJ1-2
D: NA
V: TRBV12-3/TRBV12-4

DNA: TGTGCCAGTAGTATAGATCACGGGACAGGGGTGGATGAGCAGTTCTTC
CDR3: CASSIDHGTGVDEQFF
size: NA
J: TRBJ2-1
D: TRBD1
V: TRBV19

DNA: TGTGCCAGCAGCAATCGCCCTCCGGGACAGAACTCTGGAAACACCATATATTTT
CDR3: CASSNRPPGQNSGNTIYF
size: NA
J: TRBJ1-3
D: NA
V: TRBV21-1

DNA: TGCGCCAGCAGCCTGGGACTAGCGGGAGTTGATACGCAGTATTTT
CDR3: CASSLGLAGVDTQYF
size: NA
J: TRBJ2-3
D: TRBD2
V: TRBV5-1

DNA: TGTGCCAGCAGCCAAGGGACTAGTTGGAGAGAGACCCAGTACTTC
CDR3: CASSQGTSWRETQYF
size: NA
J: TRBJ2-5
D: TRBD2
V: TRBV3-1/TRBV3-2

DNA: TGTGCCAGCAGCTTTGCGCCGGGACAGGTCACTGAAGCTTTCTTT
CDR3: CASSFAPGQVTEAFF
size: NA
J: TRBJ1-1
D: TRBD1
V: TRBV7-6

DNA: TGTGCCAGCAGCTTTGACCGAGCGGGAGGAACTCAGTACTTC
CDR3: CASSFDRAGGTQYF
size: NA
J: TRBJ2-7
D: TRBD2
V: TRBV5-6

DNA: TGTGCCAGCAGCTTAAGCGCGGGGACTGAAGCTTTCTTT
CDR3: CASSLSAGTEAFF
size: NA
J: TRBJ1-1
D: NA
V: TRBV7-9

DNA: TGCAGCGTTGAAGTCCTTGCTAGCGGGAGCAATGAGCAGTTCTTC
CDR3: CSVEVLASGSNEQFF
size: NA
J: TRBJ2-1
D: TRBD2
V: TRBV29-1

DNA: TGCAGTGCCAGGGTTGGTCGAGAAGCTTTCTTT
CDR3: CSARVGREAFF
size: NA
J: TRBJ1-1
D: NA
V: TRBV20-1

DNA: TGTGCCAGCGGGAGCTCCTACAATGAGCAGTTCTTC
CDR3: CASGSSYNEQFF
size: NA
J: TRBJ2-1
D: NA
V: TRBV27

DNA: TGTGCCAGCAGTTACAGGGAGGGGAGCCAGCCCCAGCATTTT
CDR3: CASSYREGSQPQHF
size: NA
J: TRBJ1-5
D: NA
V: TRBV6-5

DNA: TGTGCCAGCAGGGGGCAGGGGGCCACTGAAGCTTTCTTT
CDR3: CASRGQGATEAFF
size: NA
J: TRBJ1-1
D: TRBD1
V: TRBV27

DNA: TGTGCCAGCAGCGTAGGGGCAGTCAACCAAGAGACCCAGTACTTC
CDR3: CASSVGAVNQETQYF
size: NA
J: TRBJ2-5
D: NA
V: TRBV9

DNA: TGTGCCAGCAGCCAAGAGGTGTCTTGGGCGGGAGGGTACAATGAGCAGTTCTTC
CDR3: CASSQEVSWAGGYNEQFF
size: NA
J: TRBJ2-1
D: TRBD2
V: TRBV4-2

DNA: TGTGCCAGCAGTGCCCCCTTAACCTTC
CDR3: CASSAPLTF
size: NA
J: TRBJ1-2
D: NA
V: TRBV25-1

DNA: TGTGCCAGCAGCCCAGTGGCTAACTATGGCTACACCTTC
CDR3: CASSPVANYGYTF
size: NA
J: TRBJ1-2
D: NA
V: TRBV5-6

DNA: TGTGCCAGCAGTCGCCCCCCGGGACAGGGGAACACCGGGGAGCTGTTTTTT
CDR3: CASSRPPGQGNTGELFF
size: NA
J: TRBJ2-2
D: TRBD1
V: TRBV25-1

DNA: TGTGCCAGCAGCTTGGCTGACAGGTTTAATGAAAAACTGTTTTTT
CDR3: CASSLADRFNEKLFF
size: NA
J: TRBJ1-4
D: NA
V: TRBV5-6

DNA: TGTGCCACCAGCAGGACTAGCGGGAGGGAAAATGAGCAGTTCTTC
CDR3: CATSRTSGRENEQFF
size: few
J: TRBJ2-1
D: TRBD2
V: TRBV15

DNA: TGTGCCAGCAGCACCGGACAGGGAGCTCTTCAGGAGCTGTTTTTT
CDR3: CASSTGQGALQELFF
size: NA
J: TRBJ2-2
D: TRBD1
V: TRBV13

DNA: TGTGCCAGCAGCCGGGGGGCGCGTGGCTACACCTTC
CDR3: CASSRGARGYTF
size: once
J: TRBJ1-2
D: NA
V: TRBV5-6

DNA: TGTGCCAGCAGTTACGCGGGCGGCAATCAGCCCCAGCATTTT
CDR3: CASSYAGGNQPQHF
size: NA
J: TRBJ1-5
D: NA
V: TRBV6-2/TRBV6-3

DNA: TGTGCCAGTAGCCTCGGAGCGATAAATAATTCACCCCTCCACTTT
CDR3: CASSLGAINNSPLHF
size: NA
J: TRBJ1-6
D: NA
V: TRBV19

DNA: TGCGCCAGCAGCTCAATGACTAGCGGGAATGAGCAGTTCTTC
CDR3: CASSSMTSGNEQFF
size: NA
J: TRBJ2-1
D: TRBD2
V: TRBV5-1

DNA: TGTGCCAGCAGCTGGGACAGGGGGACTGAAGCTTTCTTT
CDR3: CASSWDRGTEAFF
size: NA
J: TRBJ1-1
D: TRBD1
V: TRBV7-2

DNA: TGTGCCAGCAGTACCCGGACAGGGAGCAATTCACCCCTCCACTTT
CDR3: CASSTRTGSNSPLHF
size: NA
J: TRBJ1-6
D: TRBD1
V: TRBV6-2/TRBV6-3

DNA: TGTGCCAGCAGCTCCCCCGGGAGGGGCAGAGGTGGCTACACCTTC
CDR3: CASSSPGRGRGGYTF
size: NA
J: TRBJ1-2
D: NA
V: TRBV7-9

DNA: TGTGCCAGCAGCTCCCGCCGGGGGGGCTCGGTTGGAAACACCATATATTTT
CDR3: CASSSRRGGSVGNTIYF
size: NA
J: TRBJ1-3
D: NA
V: TRBV7-2

DNA: TGTGCCAGCAGTTTAGGATCGGGGTGGAATTCACCCCTCCACTTT
CDR3: CASSLGSGWNSPLHF
size: NA
J: TRBJ1-6
D: NA
V: TRBV27

DNA: TGTGCCAGCAGTACAGGGGCTAATTCACCCCTCCACTTT
CDR3: CASSTGANSPLHF
size: NA
J: TRBJ1-6
D: TRBD1
V: TRBV2

DNA: TGTGCCAGTAGTATAGGACAGTTTCTGAATCAGCCCCAGCATTTT
CDR3: CASSIGQFLNQPQHF
size: NA
J: TRBJ1-5
D: NA
V: TRBV19

DNA: TGTGCCAGCAGCTTACAGGGGGAGACCCAGTACTTC
CDR3: CASSLQGETQYF
size: NA
J: TRBJ2-5
D: NA
V: TRBV7-9

DNA: TGTGCCAGCAGCGTACGGAGCGGGAGAGGAACACCTGGGGCCAACGTCCTGACTTTC
CDR3: CASSVRSGRGTPGANVLTF
size: NA
J: TRBJ2-6
D: TRBD2
V: TRBV9

DNA: TGCAGCGTGGGACAGGGAGGGGGTGGTGAAAAACTGTTTTTT
CDR3: CSVGQGGGGEKLFF
size: NA
J: TRBJ1-4
D: TRBD1
V: TRBV29-1

DNA: TGTGCCAGCAGTTTATCGGGGACAGGGGATGAAAAACTGTTTTTT
CDR3: CASSLSGTGDEKLFF
size: few
J: TRBJ1-4
D: TRBD1
V: TRBV27

DNA: TGTGCCAGCAACCGAACTCCAGGGGGTTACACTGAAGCTTTCTTT
CDR3: CASNRTPGGYTEAFF
size: NA
J: TRBJ1-1
D: TRBD1
V: TRBV6-5

DNA: TGTGCCAGCAGCAGGGCGGGGGGAGCGAACACTGAAGCTTTCTTT
CDR3: CASSRAGGANTEAFF
size: NA
J: TRBJ1-1
D: NA
V: TRBV9

DNA: TGTGCCAGCAGTTACTCCAATGGCGAGCAGTACTTC
CDR3: CASSYSNGEQYF
size: NA
J: TRBJ2-7
D: NA
V: TRBV3-1/TRBV3-2

DNA: TGTGCCAGCCGGACCGGGACAGGGATCGTGGCCGGGGAGCTGTTTTTT
CDR3: CASRTGTGIVAGELFF
size: NA
J: TRBJ2-2
D: TRBD1
V: TRBV25-1

DNA: TGTGCCAGCACGGGGACAGGGGGCCATGGCTACACCTTC
CDR3: CASTGTGGHGYTF
size: NA
J: TRBJ1-2
D: TRBD1
V: TRBV19

DNA: TGCAGCGTTGAAGATCTGGACCCCGGGAGGAGCTCCTACAATGAGCAGTTCTTC
CDR3: CSVEDLDPGRSSYNEQFF
size: few
J: TRBJ2-1
D: TRBD2
V: TRBV29-1